The clone carrying this T cell receptor beta chain was detected ten times or more. Its target is not known. Germline trimming cut 4 bases from V and 6 bases from J; bases unmatched to any gene: 3. Germline-derived CDR1 and CDR2 are SGHRS and YFSETQ. The CDR3 has 13 amino acids. MiXCR was run by TCRdb on the 5' RACE reads, yielding one entry per CDR3 protein. The table lists 65,000 to 95,000 distinct CDR3 sequences, about 5.6% of them singletons. This sample stems from a study of neurological immune-mediated disorders. Overall study results and limits: Private repertoires in all groups were suggested by the finding that expanded clones across subjects shared no CDR3 amino acid sequences.

Documented time point: longitudinal time-point 2. From 2 million PBMCs stored at -80 C, the unsorted libraries were generated. Sequencing input: PBMCs. The clonotype originates from an older woman with multiple sclerosis. V is TRBV5-1 and J is TRBJ1-4; TRBD1 matches at 7 bases. CDR3 region: CASSLGTDEKLFF. The CDR3 DNA reads as TGCGCCAGCAGCCTGGGGACAGATGAAAAACTGTTTTTT.